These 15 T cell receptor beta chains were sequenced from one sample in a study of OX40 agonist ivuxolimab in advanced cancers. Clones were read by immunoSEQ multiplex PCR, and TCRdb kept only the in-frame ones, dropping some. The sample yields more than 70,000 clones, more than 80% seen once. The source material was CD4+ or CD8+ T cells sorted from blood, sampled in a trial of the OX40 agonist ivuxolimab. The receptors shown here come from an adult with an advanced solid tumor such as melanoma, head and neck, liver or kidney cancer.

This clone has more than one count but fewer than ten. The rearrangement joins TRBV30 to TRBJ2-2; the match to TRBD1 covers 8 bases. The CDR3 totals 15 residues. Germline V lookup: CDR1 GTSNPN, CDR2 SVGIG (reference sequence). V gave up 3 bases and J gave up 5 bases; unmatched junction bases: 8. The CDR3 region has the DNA TGTGCCTGGAGGTCGGACAGGGTTTGGACCGGGGAGCTGTTTTTT. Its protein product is CAWRSDRVWTGELFF.

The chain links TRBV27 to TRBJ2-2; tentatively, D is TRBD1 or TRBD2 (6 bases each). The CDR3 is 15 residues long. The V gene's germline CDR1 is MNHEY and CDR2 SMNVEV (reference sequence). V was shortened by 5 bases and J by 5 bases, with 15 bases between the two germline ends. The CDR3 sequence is CASSPRGQRTGELFF. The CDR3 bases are TGTGCCAGCAGTCCCCGGGGGCAGCGAACCGGGGAGCTGTTTTTT.

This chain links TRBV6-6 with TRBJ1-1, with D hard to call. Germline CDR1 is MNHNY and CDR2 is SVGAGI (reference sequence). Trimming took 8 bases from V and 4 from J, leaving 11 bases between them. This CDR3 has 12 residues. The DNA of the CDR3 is TGTGCCAGCTCTTCGGATGGCACTGAAGCTTTCTTT. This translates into CASSSDGTEAFF.

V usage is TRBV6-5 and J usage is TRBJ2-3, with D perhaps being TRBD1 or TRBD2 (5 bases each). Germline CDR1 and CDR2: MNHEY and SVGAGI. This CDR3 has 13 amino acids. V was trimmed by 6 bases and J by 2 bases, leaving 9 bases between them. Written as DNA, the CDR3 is TGTGCCAGCAGACGGGACCTCACAGATACGCAGTATTTT. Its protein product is CASRRDLTDTQYF.

DNA for the CDR3: TGTGCCAGCACCCCGGGAGGATTCTACGAGCAGTACTTC. This encodes CASTPGGFYEQYF. The chain has TRBV28 and TRBJ2-7; TRBD2 aligns across 7 bases. J gave up 3 bases and V 7 bases, and 6 bases lay outside the gene matches. The length of the CDR3 is 13 residues. Germline CDR1 reads MDHEN; CDR2 reads SYDVKM.

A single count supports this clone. In DNA form, the CDR3 reads TGTGCCTGGACAACTTTAAGGGGGCCAACCTATAATTCACCCCTCCACTTT. It codes for CAWTTLRGPTYNSPLHF. The chain carries TRBV30 and TRBJ1-6; the match to TRBD1 covers 7 bases. The CDR3 runs 17 residues. Germline lookup yields CDR1 GTSNPN and CDR2 SVGIG (reference sequence). V lost 4 bases and J lost 2; bases outside the gene matches: 11.

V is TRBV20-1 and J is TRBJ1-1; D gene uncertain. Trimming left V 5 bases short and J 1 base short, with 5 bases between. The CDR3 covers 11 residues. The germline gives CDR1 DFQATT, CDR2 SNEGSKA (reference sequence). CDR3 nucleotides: TGCAGTGCTTCAGGGAACACTGAAGCTTTCTTT. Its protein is CSASGNTEAFF.

This CDR3 reads CASSPQPGLNTEAFF. The CDR3 nucleotides read TGTGCCAGCAGCCCCCAACCGGGGTTGAACACTGAAGCTTTCTTT. The chain recombines TRBV4-2 with TRBJ1-1; D gene ambiguous. Germline CDR1 reads LGHNA; CDR2 reads YNFKEQ. V was cut by 4 bases and J by 0 bases, with 12 bases left in between. This CDR3 is 15 amino acids long.

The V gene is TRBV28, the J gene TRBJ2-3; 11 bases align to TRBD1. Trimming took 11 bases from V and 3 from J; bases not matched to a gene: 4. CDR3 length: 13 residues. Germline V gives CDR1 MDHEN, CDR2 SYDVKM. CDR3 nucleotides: TGTGCCTGCCGGGACAGGGGGACAGATACGCAGTATTTT. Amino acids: CACRDRGTDTQYF.

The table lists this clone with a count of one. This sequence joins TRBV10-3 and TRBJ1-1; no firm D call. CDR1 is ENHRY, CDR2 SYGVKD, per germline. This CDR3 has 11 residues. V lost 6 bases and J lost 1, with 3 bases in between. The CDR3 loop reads CAIRGNTEAFF. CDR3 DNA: TGTGCCATCAGGGGGAACACTGAAGCTTTCTTT.

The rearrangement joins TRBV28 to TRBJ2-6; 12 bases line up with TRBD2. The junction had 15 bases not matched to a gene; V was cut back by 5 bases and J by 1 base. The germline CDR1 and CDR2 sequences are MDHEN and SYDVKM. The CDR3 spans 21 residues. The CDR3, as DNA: TGTGCCAGCAGTGCACCAACTAGCGGGGGGAACCCACGGTCTGGGGCCAACGTCCTGACTTTC. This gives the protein CASSAPTSGGNPRSGANVLTF.

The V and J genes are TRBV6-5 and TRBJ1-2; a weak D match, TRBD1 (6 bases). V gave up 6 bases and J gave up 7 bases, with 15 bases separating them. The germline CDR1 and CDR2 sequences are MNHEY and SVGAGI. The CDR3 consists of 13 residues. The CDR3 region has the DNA TGTGCCAGCAGATCCGGACAGAGGGGTGGCTACACCTTC. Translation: CASRSGQRGGYTF.

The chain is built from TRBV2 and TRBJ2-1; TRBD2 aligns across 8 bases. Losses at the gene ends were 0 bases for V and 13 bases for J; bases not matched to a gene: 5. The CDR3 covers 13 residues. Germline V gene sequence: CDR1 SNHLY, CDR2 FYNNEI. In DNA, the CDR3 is TGTGCCAGCAGTGAAGCCCGGGGGGGGTTCCAGTTCTTC. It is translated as CASSEARGGFQFF. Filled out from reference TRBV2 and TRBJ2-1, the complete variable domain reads EPEVTQTPSHQVTQMGQEVILRCVPISNHLYFYWYRQILGQKVEFLVSFYNNEISEKSEIFDDQFSVERPDGSNFTLKIRSTKLEDSAMYFCASSEARGGFQFFGPGTRLTVL.

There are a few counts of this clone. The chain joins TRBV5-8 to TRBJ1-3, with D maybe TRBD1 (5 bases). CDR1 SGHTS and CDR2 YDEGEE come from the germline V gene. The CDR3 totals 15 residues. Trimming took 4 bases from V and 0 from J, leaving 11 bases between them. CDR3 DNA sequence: TGTGCCAGCAGCCTACGACAGTACTCTGGAAACACCATATATTTT. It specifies CASSLRQYSGNTIYF. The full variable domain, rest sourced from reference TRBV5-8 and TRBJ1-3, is EAGVTQSPTHLIKTRGQQATLRCSPISGHTSVYWYQQALGLGLQFLLWYDEGEERNRGNFPPRFSGRQFPNYSSELNVNALELEDSALYLCASSLRQYSGNTIYFGEGSWLTVV.

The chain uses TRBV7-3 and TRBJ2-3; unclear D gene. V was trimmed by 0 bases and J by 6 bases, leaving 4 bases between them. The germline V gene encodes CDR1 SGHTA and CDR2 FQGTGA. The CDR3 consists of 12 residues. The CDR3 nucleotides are TGTGCCAGCAGCTTAACAGGGGATACGCAGTATTTT. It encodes CASSLTGDTQYF.